The next 17 T cell receptor beta chains were all read from a single sample in a study of blood T cells in healthy people across ages. With a J-beta primer mix and a sample-barcoded 5' primer, a second PCR ran about 6 to 11 cycles. TCRdb re-derived calls from the 5' RACE reads in MiXCR, one entry per CDR3 protein. The table records around 1,600,000 distinct CDR3 sequences, less than 45% of them present only once. Sequenced sample: blood. The receptor source for this set is a young woman in good health.

The chain joins TRBV24-1 to TRBJ2-2; TRBD2 matches 12 bases. V lost 5 bases, J lost 6 bases, and 3 bases stayed unmatched. Germline CDR1 KGHDR, CDR2 SFDVKD. The CDR3 loop spans 15 amino acids. The CDR3 loop is CATSAGLAGSGELFF. The CDR3 DNA reads TGTGCCACCAGTGCGGGACTAGCGGGTTCCGGGGAGCTGTTTTTT.

This clonotype has only one observation. This sequence joins TRBV4-3 and TRBJ1-2; D is perhaps TRBD1 (5 bases). V was cut by 0 bases and J by 5 bases, with 13 bases left in between. This CDR3 has 15 amino acids. In germline, CDR1 is LGHNA, CDR2 YSLEER. In nucleotides, the CDR3 is TGCGCCAGCAGCCAAGATTGGGCAGGGCAATATGGCTACACCTTC. This encodes CASSQDWAGQYGYTF.

This clonotype was seen more than once but under ten times. This sequence joins TRBV4-3 and TRBJ1-4; possible D gene TRBD1, 5 bases. The CDR3 spans 18 residues. CDR1 and CDR2 from the germline V gene are LGHNA and YSLEER. Trimming pared 0 bases from V and 6 bases from J, leaving 20 bases between. The CDR3: CASSQDSPGRAGYEKLFF. Written as DNA, the CDR3 is TGCGCCAGCAGCCAAGATAGTCCTGGCCGCGCAGGGTATGAAAAACTGTTTTTT.

The chain couples TRBV10-3 to TRBJ2-4; the match to TRBD1 covers 8 bases. V trimming: 0 bases; J trimming: 8 bases; junction bases outside the gene matches: 6. Germline CDR1 and CDR2: ENHRY and SYGVKD. The CDR3 sequence is 15 residues long. CDR3 nucleotides: TGTGCCATCAGTGAGTCGAAGGACAGGGCGCACATTCAGTACTTC. Residues: CAISESKDRAHIQYF.

The V gene is TRBV28, the J gene TRBJ2-1; no clear D. The J call is uncertain, as TRBJ2-7 better fits the DNA end. This CDR3 comprises 12 residues. Germline CDR1 and CDR2: MDHEN and SYDVKM. The CDR3 DNA is TGTGCCGGTCAGTCCTCCTACAATGAGCAGTACTTC. It yields the protein CAGQSSYNEQYF.

V gene TRBV7-9 combines with J gene TRBJ1-2; D is unresolved. The ends were cut back, 5 bases at V and 6 bases at J, with 13 bases in the middle. The germline V gene has CDR1 SEHNR and CDR2 FQNEAQ (reference sequence). The CDR3 loop spans 13 amino acids. CDR3 sequence reads: CASSVEEVDGYTF. Written as DNA, the CDR3 is TGTGCCAGCAGCGTGGAGGAAGTAGATGGCTACACCTTC.

Concerning this clonotype: The junction does not match germline at one end; this may be a read error. Here the CDR3 reads CASSLAGTVLQPQHF. Here the CDR3 DNA reads TGCGCCAGCAGCTTGGCTGGGACGGTTCTTCAGCCCCAGCATTTT. This chain links TRBV5-6 with TRBJ1-5; D may be TRBD1 (5 bases). Per germline, CDR1 SGHDT and CDR2 YYEEEE. The CDR3 is 15 residues long.

The chain has TRBV12-3 or TRBV12-4 and TRBJ2-1; TRBD2 agrees at 9 bases. This CDR3 comprises 14 residues. Losses at the gene ends were 8 bases for V and 8 bases for J; bases not matched to a gene: 10. The CDR3 nucleotides are TGTGCCAGCCGGCTAGCGGGATCCCAACATGAGCAGTTCTTC. Amino acid sequence: CASRLAGSQHEQFF.

The chain joins TRBV7-9 to TRBJ1-1, with 8 bases lining up with TRBD1. With 4 bases clipped from V and 6 bases from J, the junction kept 13 bases outside the gene matches. From germline, CDR1 is SEHNR and CDR2 FQNEAQ (reference sequence). This CDR3 spans 16 amino acids. For the CDR3, the DNA is TGTGCCAGCAGCTCCTCGACGTGGACAGGGTATTCTGAAGCTTTCTTT. Its translation: CASSSSTWTGYSEAFF.

This rearrangement joins TRBV3-1 to TRBJ1-1; D is uncertain. The V gene lost 7 bases and the J gene lost 0 bases, with 12 bases spanning the gap. This CDR3 is 14 amino acids long. CDR1 LGHDT and CDR2 YNNKEL come from the germline V gene (reference sequence). The DNA for the CDR3 is TGTGCCAGCACTTCCTTTGGGTTGAACACTGAAGCTTTCTTT. Amino acids: CASTSFGLNTEAFF.

This clonotype has a handful of counts. The chain is built from TRBV19 and TRBJ1-2; 9 bases fit TRBD1. The CDR3 loop spans 15 amino acids. The V and J ends lost 5 bases and 4 bases, in that order; junction bases with no gene match: 8. CDR1 is LNHDA and CDR2 is SQIVND in the germline V gene (reference sequence). The CDR3 loop is CASSAGTGTTYGYTF. The CDR3 DNA is TGTGCCAGTAGTGCTGGGACAGGGACCACCTATGGCTACACCTTC.

V and J are TRBV5-1 and TRBJ1-2; D ambiguous. This CDR3 has 13 amino acids. V dropped 0 bases and J dropped 5 bases, with 8 bases sitting between them. The germline V gene encodes CDR1 SGHRS and CDR2 YFSETQ. The CDR3 DNA reads as TGCGCCAGCAGCTTGGATAACCCGTATGGCTACACCTTC. Translating it yields CASSLDNPYGYTF.

In this sample, this clonotype turned up a few times. The chain employs TRBV9 and TRBJ2-7; tentative D call: TRBD2 (6 bases). The V end was cut by 6 bases, the J end by 7 bases, with 26 bases between. The CDR3 covers 16 residues. From germline, CDR1 is SGDLS and CDR2 YYNGEE. The CDR3, as DNA: TGTGCCAGCAAACCCTTTGGCGTGGGGACGGCGGGAGAGCAGTACTTC. It encodes CASKPFGVGTAGEQYF.

This clonotype has only a few counts. The rearrangement links TRBV3-1 to TRBJ1-3, with D possibly TRBD1 on 6 matching bases. The germline V gene has CDR1 LGHDT and CDR2 YNNKEL (reference sequence). The ends were cut back, 3 bases at V and 1 base at J, with 7 bases in the middle. This CDR3 comprises 14 residues. Here the CDR3 DNA reads TGTGCCAGCAGCCAGGGGACATCTGGAAACACCATATATTTT. It encodes CASSQGTSGNTIYF.

CDR3 DNA: TGTGCCAGCAGCGGTTGGCTCTGGTGGTCAGATACGCAGTATTTT. It encodes CASSGWLWWSDTQYF. The V call is TRBV9, the J call TRBJ2-3; D not certain. The ends were cut back, 3 bases at V and 4 bases at J, with 15 bases in the middle. The CDR3 spans 15 residues. Per the germline V gene, CDR1 is SGDLS and CDR2 is YYNGEE.

The chain is built from TRBV12-3 or TRBV12-4 and TRBJ2-3; 13 bases are shared with TRBD2. CDR3 length: 16 amino acids. Trimming removed 6 bases from V and 5 bases from J; junction bases left unmatched: 8. CDR3 sequence: CASSLTSGGPGDTQYF. The DNA of the CDR3 is TGTGCCAGCAGCCTGACTAGCGGGGGGCCTGGAGATACGCAGTATTTT.

This clonotype was found once. The V call is TRBV15, the J call TRBJ1-4, with D maybe TRBD1 (5 bases). CDR3 length: 16 amino acids. V was pared by 1 base and J by 4 bases, with 13 bases between. The V gene's germline CDR1 is LNHNV and CDR2 YYDKDF (reference sequence). The CDR3 bases are TGTGCCACCAGCAGAGGCGAGTGGGGGGTTAATGAAAAACTGTTTTTT. It yields the protein CATSRGEWGVNEKLFF.